This TCR beta chain appears in the sequencing data of a study of shared clonotypes between healthy human individuals. At the level of the study: Samples came from a couple of female and three male donors aged 18 to 49.

On this clone itself: The antigen is not known.

Trimming left V 4 bases short and J 4 bases short, with 17 bases between. This CDR3 is 15 amino acids long. The germline V gene encodes CDR1 SGHRS and CDR2 YFSETQ. Authors' methods: Junction-only sequences produced by ImmunoSEQ had no quality scores, so filtering differed. Sequenced by immunoSEQ multiplex PCR; TCRdb stores in-frame clones only, minus some. The V and J calls and clone size come from that table; D and trimming were worked out from the DNA. The table includes fewer than 1.4 million clones, 75% to 80% detected once. Study-wide points: Generation probability values for non-shared clonotypes were lower than those for clonotypes shared by all four donors.

Sequencing was carried out using memory CD4+ T cells from PBMCs. Subset here: CD45RA-negative fraction. The clonotype comes from a young man in good health. Some clones in this sample may be carry-over from other donors' samples. This chain uses TRBV5-1 with TRBJ1-2; D call uncertain. CDR3 loop: CASSPRPTTIYGYTF. Here the CDR3 DNA reads TGCGCCAGCAGCCCGAGACCGACGACCATCTATGGCTACACCTTC.